Listed below are T cell receptor beta chains from one sample, sequenced in a study of CD8 T cells in ankylosing spondylitis. One entry per CDR3 protein, called by TCRdb with MiXCR from the 5' RACE reads. The sample lists about 360,000 distinct CDR3 sequences, more than 20% occurring once. Material: blood, either unsorted or a sorted T cell fraction (not recorded which). All receptors come from a male donor with ankylosing spondylitis or in good health (not recorded which). Both conserved end residues are part of each CDR3. D genes are given only for firm matches. Not all rows give a size; the values are once, few, many and, for expanded clones, a class.

D | J | size | V | DNA | CDR3
- | TRBJ2-2 | - | TRBV3-1 | TGTGCCAGCAGCCAAGATCGGGGAATCACCGGGGAGCTGTTTTTT | CASSQDRGITGELFF
- | TRBJ2-7 | few | TRBV12-3/TRBV12-4 | TGTGCCAGCTGCGAGTCCCAATTAAGCTCCTACGAGCAGTACTTC | CASCESQLSSYEQYF
TRBD1 | TRBJ2-7 | - | TRBV6-5 | TGTGCCAGCAGTTACCCGGACAGGGGCTACGAGCGGTACTTC | CASSYPDRGYERYF
- | TRBJ2-7 | few | TRBV10-3 | TGTGCCATCAGTGAGTCGGCCGGACCCTACGAGCAGTACTTC | CAISESAGPYEQYF
TRBD2 | TRBJ2-3 | - | TRBV28 | TGTGCCAGCAGTCTGCCGGGACTAGCGGATTTTAGCACAGATACGCAGTATTTT | CASSLPGLADFSTDTQYF
- | TRBJ2-5 | - | TRBV11-2 | TGTGCCAGCAGCCCTAGCAACCCGGCACTGGTACAAGAGACCCAGTACTTC | CASSPSNPALVQETQYF
- | TRBJ2-1 | few | TRBV7-9 | TGTGCCAGCAGCTTAGCCCCTGGGCAAGCTCTGGACAATGAGCAGTTCTTC | CASSLAPGQALDNEQFF
TRBD2 | TRBJ2-7 | few | TRBV20-1 | TGCAGTGCTAGGAATATAGCGGGGGGCCAGAGCTGGTCCACCTACGAGCAGTACTTC | CSARNIAGGQSWSTYEQYF
- | TRBJ2-7 | few | TRBV20-1 | TGCAGTGCTAGTAGTCCGAACTCCTACGAGCAGTACTTC | CSASSPNSYEQYF
- | TRBJ2-3 | - | TRBV27 | TGTGCCAGCACGGGAACCCGCACAGATACGCAGTATTTT | CASTGTRTDTQYF
- | TRBJ2-7 | few | TRBV4-1 | TGCGCCAGCAGCCGCATTCTAGCGACCGAGAACTCCTACGAGCAGTACTTC | CASSRILATENSYEQYF
- | TRBJ2-1 | - | TRBV7-9 | TGTGCCAGCAGCCTCGCGCGGGACACGACCTACAATGAGCAGTTCTTC | CASSLARDTTYNEQFF
- | TRBJ2-7 | few | TRBV20-1 | TGCAGTGCTCCACGCTACAGGGCCAGCTGGGGCTACGAGCAGTACTTC | CSAPRYRASWGYEQYF
- | TRBJ2-7 | - | TRBV7-9 | TGTGCCAGCAGCTTACCATCCTGGGGCTACGAGCAGTACTTC | CASSLPSWGYEQYF